This T cell receptor (beta chain) was recorded in a study of blood T cells in healthy people across ages. Germline lookup yields CDR1 GTSNPN and CDR2 SVGIG (reference sequence). The CDR3 consists of 16 residues. Losses at the gene ends were 1 base for V and 7 bases for J; bases not matched to a gene: 12. Combining a sample-barcoded 5' primer with a J-beta primer mix, a second PCR ran for roughly 6 to 12 cycles. TCRdb ran MiXCR on the 5' RACE reads and lists one entry per CDR3 protein. The table has just under 900,000 distinct CDR3 sequences, 29% seen once. The sequenced material came from blood. This chain connects TRBV30 to TRBJ2-1; 8 bases are shared with TRBD2. This TCR derives from a woman of 80 years or more in good health. In nucleotides, the CDR3 is TGTGCCTGGAGTGCCAAGGACCAGCGGGGGAGGAATGAGCAGTTCTTC. This codes for CAWSAKDQRGRNEQFF.